These 22 T cell receptor beta chains were all obtained from the same sample, sequenced in a study of T-cell memory formation after mild COVID-19. A single record per CDR3 protein comes from TCRdb applying MiXCR to the 5' RACE reads. The repertoire holds roughly 220,000 distinct CDR3 sequences, over 9.5% seen once, with 3.5% in the top ten. Sequencing was carried out using PBMCs or a T cell subset sorted from them (not recorded which). These receptor sequences come from a young man who had mild COVID-19 (a few samples of this study predate the infection). Cell type and time point are not known.

In this sample, this clonotype turned up a few times. V usage is TRBV5-1 and J usage is TRBJ2-3; TRBD1 agrees at 8 bases. The CDR3 has 15 residues. Germline assignment: CDR1 SGHRS and CDR2 YFSETQ. Trimming took 3 bases from V and 3 from J; bases not matched to a gene: 6. The CDR3 sequence is CASSSRTGMTDTQYF. CDR3 nucleotides: TGCGCCAGCAGCTCACGGACAGGGATGACAGATACGCAGTATTTT.

This clonotype was picked up many times. The rearrangement uses TRBV7-3 and TRBJ1-1; 8 bases align to TRBD1. CDR3 size: 13 residues. The V gene's germline CDR1 is SGHTA and CDR2 FQGTGA. After removal of 5 bases from V and 9 bases from J, the junction contained 8 bases not matched to a gene. CDR3 DNA: TGTGCCAGCAGCCTAGGGACAGGCGGAAAAGCTTTCTTT. This codes for CASSLGTGGKAFF.

The J gene is TRBJ2-5, the V gene TRBV6-5; no reliable D call. The V and J ends lost 5 bases and 4 bases respectively, with 11 bases between them. The CDR3 sequence is 13 residues long. Germline V lookup: CDR1 MNHEY, CDR2 SVGAGI. Here the CDR3 DNA reads TGTGCCAGCAGTCACCCCCCTCGAGAGACCCAGTACTTC. This translates into CASSHPPRETQYF.

This clonotype was observed a few times. The chain carries TRBV7-8 and TRBJ2-3; D gene uncertain. The CDR3 is made up of 15 amino acids. Trimming removed 4 bases at V and 0 bases at J, with 11 bases between. The germline V gene has CDR1 SGHVS and CDR2 FQNEAQ. The CDR3, as DNA: TGTGCCAGCAGCTACTTCGGTGCTAGCACAGATACGCAGTATTTT. It is translated as CASSYFGASTDTQYF. Variable domain in full (rest from reference TRBV7-8 and TRBJ2-3): GAGVSQSPRYKVAKRGQDVALRCDPISGHVSLFWYQQALGQGPEFLTYFQNEAQLDKSGLPSDRFFAERPEGSVSTLKIQRTQQEDSAVYLCASSYFGASTDTQYFGPGTRLTVL.

This clonotype was seen ten or more times. The chain uses TRBV29-1 and TRBJ2-5; 7 nucleotides match TRBD1. The CDR3 length is 13 residues. Germline lookup yields CDR1 SQVTM and CDR2 ANQGSEA. Trimming cost V 6 bases and J 4 bases; bases outside gene matches: 8. The DNA for the CDR3 is TGCAGCGTCGAGGGGGCGTTGGGAGAGACCCAGTACTTC. Translating it yields CSVEGALGETQYF. Full variable domain (missing parts from reference TRBV29-1 and TRBJ2-5): SAVISQKPSRDICQRGTSLTIQCQVDSQVTMMFWYRQQPGQSLTLIATANQGSEATYESGFVIDKFPISRPNLTFSTLTVSNMSPEDSSIYLCSVEGALGETQYFGPGTRLLVL.

This rearrangement joins TRBV7-6 to TRBJ2-1; D might be TRBD2 (7 bases). Germline assignment: CDR1 SGHVS and CDR2 FNYEAQ. With 1 base removed from V and 7 bases from J, the gap between germline ends came to 14 bases. This CDR3 region has 15 residues. This chain's CDR3 is CASSLVGGVGNEQFF. CDR3 nucleotides: TGTGCCAGCAGCTTAGTAGGGGGGGTAGGGAATGAGCAGTTCTTC.

CDR3 in DNA: TGCAGTGCTAGAGATTCCCAATCCAGGGTGGGTCAGCCCCAGCATTTT. It codes for CSARDSQSRVGQPQHF. The J gene is TRBJ1-5, the V gene TRBV20-1; the D gene is possibly TRBD1 (5 bases). Between the trimmed V and J ends, which lost 0 bases and 6 bases, there was a span of 18 bases. The germline gives CDR1 DFQATT, CDR2 SNEGSKA (reference sequence). The CDR3 extends over 16 amino acids.

The gene calls are TRBV19 and TRBJ2-2; D is perhaps TRBD1 (6 bases). V shed 7 bases and J shed 0 bases, with 18 bases lying between them. Germline V CDR1 and CDR2: LNHDA, SQIVND (reference sequence). The CDR3 extends over 17 amino acids. The CDR3, as DNA: TGTGCCAGTAAGGGTGTAGGGGGTCTGCCGAACACCGGGGAGCTGTTTTTT. The encoded protein is CASKGVGGLPNTGELFF.

The chain uses TRBV3-1 and TRBJ1-6; possible D gene TRBD1, 6 bases. The V end was cut by 2 bases, the J end by 14 bases, with 22 bases between. CDR3 length: 16 residues. The germline V gene has CDR1 LGHDT and CDR2 YNNKEL (reference sequence). The CDR3 reads CASSQNGGLGGGTLHF. The CDR3, as DNA: TGTGCCAGCAGCCAAAATGGGGGGCTTGGAGGGGGAACCCTCCACTTT.

This chain uses TRBV7-2 with TRBJ2-2; D is tentatively TRBD1 or TRBD2 (6 bases each). The ends were cut back, 1 base at V and 7 bases at J, with 13 bases in the middle. This CDR3 has 15 residues. CDR1 and CDR2 (germline): SGHTA, FQGNSA. The CDR3 bases are TGTGCCAGCAGCTTAGAGCCGGGGGCGGGCGGGGAGCTGTTTTTT. This sequence encodes CASSLEPGAGGELFF.

This clonotype turned up a few times. V usage is TRBV6-5 and J usage is TRBJ1-6, with D tentatively TRBD1 (6 bases). Trimming pared 5 bases from V and 0 bases from J, leaving 11 bases between. The CDR3 totals 16 residues. CDR1 and CDR2 (germline): MNHEY, SVGAGI. The CDR3 DNA follows: TGTGCCAGCAGTGAACCACAGGGCTCCTATAATTCACCCCTCCACTTT. Its translation: CASSEPQGSYNSPLHF.

This clonotype was recorded many times. V is TRBV19 and J is TRBJ2-7; D is perhaps TRBD1 or TRBD2 (6 bases each). This CDR3 is 16 amino acids long. Germline values: CDR1 LNHDA, CDR2 SQIVND (reference sequence). V lost 5 bases to trimming and J lost 0 bases, with 17 bases between them. This CDR3 is CASSLDRTTSSYEQYF. CDR3 coding DNA: TGTGCCAGTAGTCTCGACAGGACTACCTCCTCCTACGAGCAGTACTTC.

This clonotype has at least ten counts. The chain joins TRBV6-5 to TRBJ2-5; D is possibly TRBD2 (5 bases). CDR1 and CDR2 (germline): MNHEY, SVGAGI. Between the trimmed V and J ends, which lost 2 bases and 5 bases, there was a span of 15 bases. The CDR3 is made up of 15 amino acids. The CDR3 here is CASSYAAGLTETQYF. Here the CDR3 DNA reads TGTGCCAGCAGTTACGCGGCTGGACTGACGGAGACCCAGTACTTC.

This clonotype was counted a few times. V usage is TRBV9 and J usage is TRBJ2-3; 12 bases map to TRBD2. The CDR3 loop spans 17 amino acids. V trimming: 3 bases; J trimming: 5 bases; junction bases outside the gene matches: 10. Germline CDR1 is SGDLS and CDR2 is YYNGEE. CDR3 protein: CASSGLAGGARVDTQYF. The CDR3, as DNA: TGTGCCAGCAGCGGTCTAGCGGGGGGGGCTAGGGTAGATACGCAGTATTTT.

The rearrangement links TRBV6-5 to TRBJ1-6, with D possibly matching TRBD1 (5 bases). There are 17 residues in the CDR3. V lost 0 bases and J lost 6, with 15 bases in between. The V gene's germline CDR1 is MNHEY and CDR2 SVGAGI. The DNA of the CDR3 is TGTGCCAGCAGTTACTCGACAGCCGGCAGCTTTAATTCACCCCTCCACTTT. Its translation is CASSYSTAGSFNSPLHF.

The sample holds many counts of this clonotype. This rearrangement joins TRBV5-1 to TRBJ1-3; D is unresolved. The CDR3 has 14 residues. Trimming left V 1 base short and J 4 bases short, with 9 bases between. Germline lookup yields CDR1 SGHRS and CDR2 YFSETQ. The CDR3 here is CASSLIDGGNTIYF. In DNA form, the CDR3 reads TGCGCCAGCAGCTTGATAGACGGAGGAAACACCATATATTTT.

This clonotype was detected only a few times. The rearrangement uses TRBV3-1 and TRBJ1-2; D remains unclear. The CDR3 is 13 amino acids. Trimming took 0 bases from V and 8 from J, leaving 10 bases between them. Germline V lookup: CDR1 LGHDT, CDR2 YNNKEL (reference sequence). The CDR3 DNA follows: TGTGCCAGCAGCCAAGATGGTGGGATAGGCTACACCTTC. Translated, it gives CASSQDGGIGYTF.

In its sample, this clonotype was seen many times. CDR3 protein: CATSRDLAGAGGELFF. The CDR3 bases are TGTGCCACCAGCAGAGACCTAGCGGGGGCCGGCGGGGAGCTGTTTTTT. The chain recombines TRBV15 with TRBJ2-2, with 10 bases aligning to TRBD2. The CDR3 is 16 residues long. CDR1 is LNHNV, CDR2 YYDKDF, per germline (reference sequence). The ends lost 0 bases at V and 7 bases at J; junction bases unmatched: 5.

This clonotype was seen a few times. V gene TRBV2 combines with J gene TRBJ2-2, with D possibly matching TRBD1 (7 bases). V was trimmed by 7 bases and J by 6 bases, leaving 15 bases between them. CDR3 length equals 14 residues. In germline, CDR1 is SNHLY, CDR2 FYNNEI. CDR3 residues: CASNPQGRSGELFF. CDR3 nucleotides: TGTGCCAGCAACCCACAGGGGAGGTCCGGGGAGCTGTTTTTT.

In its sample, this clonotype was seen a few times. The chain uses TRBV10-3 and TRBJ2-5; 11 bases are shared with TRBD2. Trimming at V came to 5 bases and at J to 1 base, leaving 3 bases not matched to a gene. The CDR3 is made up of 15 amino acids. Germline V gene lookup returns CDR1 ENHRY and CDR2 SYGVKD. The CDR3 sequence is CAISLAGGRQETQYF. CDR3 DNA sequence: TGTGCCATCAGTCTAGCGGGGGGCCGCCAAGAGACCCAGTACTTC.

This clonotype was detected only a few times. The chain has TRBV28 and TRBJ1-1, with a tentative D call TRBD1 (5 bases). The ends were cut back, 6 bases at V and 5 bases at J, with 19 bases in the middle. Germline V gene lookup returns CDR1 MDHEN and CDR2 SYDVKM. This CDR3 comprises 15 residues. CDR3 bases: TGTGCCAGCAGAACGCCGAGTCAGGGCTGGACTGAAGCTTTCTTT. Residues: CASRTPSQGWTEAFF.

J is TRBJ1-5 and V is TRBV29-1; 7 bases match TRBD1. From germline, CDR1 is SQVTM and CDR2 ANQGSEA. CDR3 length equals 13 residues. V trimming: 4 bases; J trimming: 2 bases; junction bases outside the gene matches: 2. CDR3 loop: CSVAGQRNQPQHF. Here the CDR3 DNA reads TGCAGCGTTGCGGGACAGCGCAATCAGCCCCAGCATTTT.